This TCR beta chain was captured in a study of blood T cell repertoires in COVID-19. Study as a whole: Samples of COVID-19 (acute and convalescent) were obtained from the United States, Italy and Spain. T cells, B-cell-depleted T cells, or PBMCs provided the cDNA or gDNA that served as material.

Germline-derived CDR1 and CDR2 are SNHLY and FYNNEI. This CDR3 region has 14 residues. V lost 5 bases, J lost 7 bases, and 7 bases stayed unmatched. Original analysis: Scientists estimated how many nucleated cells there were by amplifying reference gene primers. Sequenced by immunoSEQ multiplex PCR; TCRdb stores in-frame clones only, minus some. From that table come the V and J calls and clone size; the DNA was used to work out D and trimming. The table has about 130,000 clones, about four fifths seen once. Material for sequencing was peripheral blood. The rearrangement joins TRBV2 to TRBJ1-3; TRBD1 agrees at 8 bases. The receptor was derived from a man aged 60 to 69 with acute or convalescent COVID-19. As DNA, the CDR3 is TGTGCCAGCAGTACGGACAGGGTAACGAACACCATATATTTT. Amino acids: CASSTDRVTNTIYF. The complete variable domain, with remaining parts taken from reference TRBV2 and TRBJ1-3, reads EPEVTQTPSHQVTQMGQEVILRCVPISNHLYFYWYRQILGQKVEFLVSFYNNEISEKSEIFDDQFSVERPDGSNFTLKIRSTKLEDSAMYFCASSTDRVTNTIYFGEGSWLTVV.